This T cell receptor beta chain was found in a study of vaccination effects on CD4 cells after COVID-19. Study summary: Sampling occurred a median 72 days post second dose, range 14 to 241.

V gave up 9 bases and J gave up 0 bases, with 10 bases separating them. The CDR3 runs 13 residues. The V gene's germline CDR1 is SNHLY and CDR2 FYNNEI. On this clone itself: Its antigen is not identified.

TCRdb keeps only in-frame clones here, not all; method: immunoSEQ multiplex PCR. The data hold about 80,000 clones, with under 80% observed a single time. Before sequencing took place, the ViraFEST assay used viral peptide pools to expand antigen-specific CD4+ T cells. The authors isolated CD4+ T cells after about eleven days of culture. Vaccination of participants consisted of two doses of either the BNT162b2 or mRNA-1273 vaccine. The study's findings and limits: Researchers reported few convalescent patients and no early post-infection timepoints in the study.

The sequence was obtained from a human donor who received a COVID-19 vaccine. This specimen consisted of CD4+ T cells from PBMCs cultured with HCoV-OC43 spike peptides, obtained after COVID-19 vaccination. Indicated subset: HCoV-OC43 spike overlapping peptide pool stimulation. The chain couples TRBV2 to TRBJ2-3; D gene unclear. The CDR3 nucleotides are TGTGCCAGGAGACCCTCTAGCACAGATACGCAGTATTTT. This codes for CARRPSSTDTQYF.